This T cell receptor (beta chain) is drawn from a study of blood T cell repertoires in COVID-19. The overall study: The analysed material was cDNA or gDNA that came from T cells, B-cell-depleted T cells, or PBMCs.

The repertoire was sequenced with immunoSEQ multiplex PCR; TCRdb's copy has only in-frame clones and lacks some. The data hold around 180,000 clones, with about 88% observed a single time. The CDR3 length is 16 residues. CDR1 and CDR2 from the germline V gene are GTSNPN and SVGIG (reference sequence). Trimming took off 2 bases at V and 0 bases at J, with 13 bases between the two ends. The J gene is TRBJ1-4, the V gene TRBV30, with a weak D call TRBD1 (5 bases). This sequence was found in a man aged 60-69 years with acute or convalescent COVID-19. Sequences were obtained from peripheral blood. DNA for the CDR3: TGTGCCTGGAGTCATGACAGTCTCGCAACTAATGAAAAACTGTTTTTT. Translation: CAWSHDSLATNEKLFF.